The clone carrying this T cell receptor (beta chain) was found a few times. The antigen is undetermined. Peripheral blood was drawn, approximately 9.7 milliliters per donor. Alongside a J-beta primer mix, a sample-barcoded 5' primer served in a second PCR lasting roughly 7 to 11 cycles. All cDNA molecules were each tagged by a template-switch adaptor with 12 random nucleotides. One entry per CDR3 protein, called by TCRdb with MiXCR from the 5' RACE reads. The top ten clones hold roughly 2.1% of a sample with about 1.8 million distinct CDR3 sequences, around 48% of them seen once. The CDR3 length is 14 residues. V gave up 3 bases and J gave up 9 bases, with 15 bases separating them. The sample belongs to a study of blood T cells in healthy people across ages. General study points: The recorded TCR beta diversity per million T cells decreased in a roughly linear manner with age.

This clonotype originated in a woman in her thirties or forties in good health. Sequencing was performed on blood. The chain combines TRBV12-3 or TRBV12-4 with TRBJ2-1, with D possibly matching TRBD2 (6 bases). CDR3 nucleotide sequence: TGTGCCAGCAGTTTTGGGACTCCATCGAGTGAGCAGTTCTTC. It specifies CASSFGTPSSEQFF.